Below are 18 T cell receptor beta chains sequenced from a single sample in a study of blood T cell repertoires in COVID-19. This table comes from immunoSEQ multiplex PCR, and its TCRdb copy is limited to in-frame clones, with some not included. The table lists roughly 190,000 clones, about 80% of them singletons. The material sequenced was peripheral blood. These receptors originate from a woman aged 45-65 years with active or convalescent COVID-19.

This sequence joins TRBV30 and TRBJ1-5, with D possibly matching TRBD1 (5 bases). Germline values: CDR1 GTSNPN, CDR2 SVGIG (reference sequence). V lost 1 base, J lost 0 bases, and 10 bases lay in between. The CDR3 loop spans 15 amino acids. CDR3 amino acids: CAWSGDFYSNQPQHF. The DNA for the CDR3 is TGTGCCTGGAGTGGGGACTTCTATAGCAATCAGCCCCAGCATTTT.

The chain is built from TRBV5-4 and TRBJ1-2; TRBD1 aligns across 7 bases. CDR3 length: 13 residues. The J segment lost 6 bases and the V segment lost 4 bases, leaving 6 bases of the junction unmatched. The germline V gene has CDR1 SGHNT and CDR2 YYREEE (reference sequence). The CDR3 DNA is TGTGCCAGCAGCATAACAGGGGTCGATGGCTACACCTTC. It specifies CASSITGVDGYTF.

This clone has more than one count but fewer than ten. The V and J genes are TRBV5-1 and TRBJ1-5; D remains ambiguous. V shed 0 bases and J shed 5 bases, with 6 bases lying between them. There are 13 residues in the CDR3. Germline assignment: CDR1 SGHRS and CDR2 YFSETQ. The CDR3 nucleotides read TGCGCCAGCAGCTTGGACGGGTATCAGCCCCAGCATTTT. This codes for CASSLDGYQPQHF. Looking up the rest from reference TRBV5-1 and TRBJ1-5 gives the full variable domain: KAGVTQTPRYLIKTRGQQVTLSCSPISGHRSVSWYQQTPGQGLQFLFEYFSETQRNKGNFPGRFSGRQFSNSRSEMNVSTLELGDSALYLCASSLDGYQPQHFGDGTRLSIL.

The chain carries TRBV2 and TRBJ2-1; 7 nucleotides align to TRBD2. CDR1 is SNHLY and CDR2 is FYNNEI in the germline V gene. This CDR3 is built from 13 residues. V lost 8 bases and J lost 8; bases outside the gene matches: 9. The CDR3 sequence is CASGLIAGYEQFF. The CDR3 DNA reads TGTGCCAGCGGCCTCATAGCGGGCTATGAGCAGTTCTTC.

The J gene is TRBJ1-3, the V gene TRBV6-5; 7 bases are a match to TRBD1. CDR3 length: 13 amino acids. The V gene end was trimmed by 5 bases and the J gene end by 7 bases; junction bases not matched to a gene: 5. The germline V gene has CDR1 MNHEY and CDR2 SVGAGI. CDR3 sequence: CASSSRTGNTIYF. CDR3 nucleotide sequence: TGTGCCAGCAGTAGCCGGACAGGCAACACCATATATTTT.

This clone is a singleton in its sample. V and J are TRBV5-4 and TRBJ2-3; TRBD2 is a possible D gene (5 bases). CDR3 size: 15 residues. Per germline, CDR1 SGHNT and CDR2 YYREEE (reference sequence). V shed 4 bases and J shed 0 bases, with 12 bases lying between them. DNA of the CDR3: TGTGCCAGCAGCCTAGATAGCGTAAGCACAGATACGCAGTATTTT. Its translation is CASSLDSVSTDTQYF.

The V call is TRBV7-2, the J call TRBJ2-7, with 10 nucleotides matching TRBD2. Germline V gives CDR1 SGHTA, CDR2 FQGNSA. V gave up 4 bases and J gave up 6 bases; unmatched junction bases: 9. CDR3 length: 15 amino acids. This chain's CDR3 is CASSWASGSSLEQYF. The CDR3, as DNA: TGTGCCAGCAGCTGGGCTAGCGGGAGTTCCCTCGAGCAGTACTTC. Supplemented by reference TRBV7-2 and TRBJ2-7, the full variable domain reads GAGVSQSPSNKVTEKGKDVELRCDPISGHTALYWYRQSLGQGLEFLIYFQGNSAPDKSGLPSDRFSAERTGGSVSTLTIQRTQQEDSAVYLCASSWASGSSLEQYFGPGTRLTVT.

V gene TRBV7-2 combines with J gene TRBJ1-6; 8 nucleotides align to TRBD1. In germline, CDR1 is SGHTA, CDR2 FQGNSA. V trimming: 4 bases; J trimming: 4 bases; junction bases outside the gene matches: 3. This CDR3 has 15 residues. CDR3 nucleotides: TGTGCCAGCAGCTCCCGGACAGGGTATAATTCACCCCTCCACTTT. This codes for CASSSRTGYNSPLHF.

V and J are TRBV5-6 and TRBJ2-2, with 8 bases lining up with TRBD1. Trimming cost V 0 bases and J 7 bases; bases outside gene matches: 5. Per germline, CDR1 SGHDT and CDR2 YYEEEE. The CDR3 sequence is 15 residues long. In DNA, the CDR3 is TGTGCCAGCAGCTTGGGGACAGGGTGGAACGGGGAGCTGTTTTTT. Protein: CASSLGTGWNGELFF.

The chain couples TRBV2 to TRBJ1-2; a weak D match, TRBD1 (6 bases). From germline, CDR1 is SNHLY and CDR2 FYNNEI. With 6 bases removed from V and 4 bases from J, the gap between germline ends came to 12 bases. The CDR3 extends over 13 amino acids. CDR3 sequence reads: CASSAGVVYGYTF. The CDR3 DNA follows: TGTGCCAGCAGCGCAGGGGTGGTCTATGGCTACACCTTC.

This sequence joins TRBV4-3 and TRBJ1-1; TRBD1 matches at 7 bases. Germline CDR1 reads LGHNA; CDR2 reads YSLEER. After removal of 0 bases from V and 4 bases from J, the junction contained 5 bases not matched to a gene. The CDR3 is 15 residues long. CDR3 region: CASSQDTGVGTEAFF. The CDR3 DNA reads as TGCGCCAGCAGCCAAGACACAGGGGTGGGCACTGAAGCTTTCTTT.

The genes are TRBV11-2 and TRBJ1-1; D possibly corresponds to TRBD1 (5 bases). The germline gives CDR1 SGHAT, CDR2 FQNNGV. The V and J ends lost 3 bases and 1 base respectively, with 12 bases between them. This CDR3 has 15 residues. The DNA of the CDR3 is TGTGCCAGCAGCTTGCACAGGTACGGGAACACTGAAGCTTTCTTT. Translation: CASSLHRYGNTEAFF.

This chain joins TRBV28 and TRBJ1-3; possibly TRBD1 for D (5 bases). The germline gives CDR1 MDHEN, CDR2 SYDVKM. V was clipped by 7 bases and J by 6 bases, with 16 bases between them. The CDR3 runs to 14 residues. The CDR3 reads CASTARGGTNTIYF. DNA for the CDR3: TGTGCCAGCACCGCGCGCGGGGGGACAAACACCATATATTTT. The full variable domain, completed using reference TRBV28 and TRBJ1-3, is DVKVTQSSRYLVKRTGEKVFLECVQDMDHENMFWYRQDPGLGLRLIYFSYDVKMKEKGDIPEGYSVSREKKERFSLILESASTNQTSMYLCASTARGGTNTIYFGEGSWLTVV.

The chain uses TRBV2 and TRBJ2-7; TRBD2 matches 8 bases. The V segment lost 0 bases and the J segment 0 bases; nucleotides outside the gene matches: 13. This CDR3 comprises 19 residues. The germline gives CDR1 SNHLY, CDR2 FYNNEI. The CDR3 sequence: CASSEARASGLRVSYEQYF. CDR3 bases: TGTGCCAGCAGTGAAGCGCGGGCTAGCGGGCTACGCGTCTCCTACGAGCAGTACTTC.

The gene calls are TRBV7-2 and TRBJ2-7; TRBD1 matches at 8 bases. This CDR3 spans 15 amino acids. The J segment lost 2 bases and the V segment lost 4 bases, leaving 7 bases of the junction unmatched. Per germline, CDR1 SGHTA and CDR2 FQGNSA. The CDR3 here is CASSSRTGLAYEQYF. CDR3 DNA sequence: TGTGCCAGCAGCTCCCGGACAGGGTTAGCCTACGAGCAGTACTTC. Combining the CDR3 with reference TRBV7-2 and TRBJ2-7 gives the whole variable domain GAGVSQSPSNKVTEKGKDVELRCDPISGHTALYWYRQSLGQGLEFLIYFQGNSAPDKSGLPSDRFSAERTGGSVSTLTIQRTQQEDSAVYLCASSSRTGLAYEQYFGPGTRLTVT.

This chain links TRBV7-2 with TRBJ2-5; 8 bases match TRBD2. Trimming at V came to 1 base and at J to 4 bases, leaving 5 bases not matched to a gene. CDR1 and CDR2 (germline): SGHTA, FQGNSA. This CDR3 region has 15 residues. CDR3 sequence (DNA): TGTGCCAGCAGCTTAGGTCGCGGGGGGCCAGAGACCCAGTACTTC. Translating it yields CASSLGRGGPETQYF.

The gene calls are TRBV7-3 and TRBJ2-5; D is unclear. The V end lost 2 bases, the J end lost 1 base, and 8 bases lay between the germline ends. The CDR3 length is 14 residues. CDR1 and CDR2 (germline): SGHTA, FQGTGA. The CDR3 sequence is CASSLSTRQETQYF. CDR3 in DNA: TGTGCCAGCAGCTTATCGACTCGCCAAGAGACCCAGTACTTC.

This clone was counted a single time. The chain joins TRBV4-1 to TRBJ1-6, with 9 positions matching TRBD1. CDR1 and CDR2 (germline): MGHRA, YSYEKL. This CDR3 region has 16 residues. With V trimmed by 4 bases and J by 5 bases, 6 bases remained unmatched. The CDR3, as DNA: TGCGCCAGCAGCCCCGGGACAGGGTTAGATAATTCACCCCTCCACTTT. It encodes CASSPGTGLDNSPLHF.